The 17 T cell receptor beta chains below all came from one sample that was sequenced in a study of blood T cell repertoires in COVID-19. Measured with immunoSEQ multiplex PCR; TCRdb has only the in-frame clones, and not every one. The table shows 150,000 to 200,000 clones, with over 75% occurring only once. Material: PBMCs or T cells enriched from blood (not recorded which). These receptors all come from a man aged 45-65 years who had recovered from COVID-19.

The V and J genes are TRBV5-5 and TRBJ1-5; TRBD1 might be the D (6 bases). V was clipped by 4 bases and J by 0 bases, with 17 bases between them. Germline V gives CDR1 SGHKS, CDR2 YYEKEE (reference sequence). This CDR3 comprises 17 residues. The CDR3 here is CASSHTDSSDSNQPQHF. In DNA, the CDR3 is TGTGCCAGCAGCCACACGGACAGCTCCGATAGCAATCAGCCCCAGCATTTT.

The CDR3, as DNA: TGTGCCAGCAGTTCCCCTGGGACAGATGTCCGTGATGAAAAACTGTTTTTT. Its protein product is CASSSPGTDVRDEKLFF. This chain uses TRBV27 with TRBJ1-4, with 7 nucleotides matching TRBD1. V gave up 4 bases and J gave up 6 bases; unmatched junction bases: 14. The CDR3 spans 17 residues. Germline CDR1 and CDR2: MNHEY and SMNVEV (reference sequence).

On this clone: This CDR3 is also generated by other DNA sequences in the sample. The chain links TRBV19 to TRBJ2-2; possible D gene TRBD1, 7 bases. Trimming cost V 2 bases and J 5 bases, with 9 bases left between them. Germline CDR1 LNHDA, CDR2 SQIVND (reference sequence). The length of the CDR3 is 14 residues. Here the CDR3 DNA reads TGTGCCAGTAGTATATCAGGGGGGACCGGGGAGCTGTTTTTT. Translated, it gives CASSISGGTGELFF.

A single count supports this clone. V gene TRBV6-4 combines with J gene TRBJ1-2; possible D gene TRBD1, 5 bases. Germline-derived CDR1 and CDR2 are MRHNA and SNTAGT. The CDR3 has 17 amino acids. With 9 bases removed from V and 5 bases from J, the gap between germline ends came to 28 bases. The CDR3 protein is CASLVQELPPCSYGYTF. The CDR3 DNA reads as TGTGCCAGTCTAGTACAGGAACTCCCCCCCTGCTCGTATGGCTACACCTTC.

About this clone itself: Other nucleotide sequences in the sample specify the same CDR3. The gene calls are TRBV18 and TRBJ2-3, with 11 bases fitting TRBD2. CDR3 length equals 15 residues. The junction had 0 bases not matched to a gene; V was cut back by 0 bases and J by 4 bases. CDR1 and CDR2 (germline): KGHSH, LQKENI. The CDR3 coding sequence is TGTGCCAGCTCACCACCACTAGCGGGAGCAGATACGCAGTATTTT. It is translated as CASSPPLAGADTQYF.

The J gene is TRBJ1-3, the V gene TRBV5-6, with D possibly TRBD1 on 5 matching bases. V dropped 0 bases and J dropped 4 bases, with 11 bases sitting between them. The CDR3 spans 15 residues. CDR1 and CDR2 from the germline V gene are SGHDT and YYEEEE. The CDR3 DNA sequence: TGTGCCAGCAGCTTGGAAGGGGTGGTCGGAAACACCATATATTTT. Its protein is CASSLEGVVGNTIYF. Together with reference TRBV5-6 and TRBJ1-3, the CDR3 gives the full variable domain: DAGVTQSPTHLIKTRGQQVTLRCSPKSGHDTVSWYQQALGQGPQFIFQYYEEEERQRGNFPDRFSGHQFPNYSSELNVNALLLGDSALYLCASSLEGVVGNTIYFGEGSWLTVV.

This clone turned up a few times. The V gene is TRBV9, the J gene TRBJ1-3; maybe TRBD1 (5 bases). Looked up from germline, CDR1 is SGDLS and CDR2 is YYNGEE. Trimming took off 5 bases at V and 4 bases at J, with 10 bases between the two ends. The CDR3 runs to 13 residues. CDR3 DNA: TGTGCCAGCAGAGGGACTGGAGGAAACACCATATATTTT. It is translated as CASRGTGGNTIYF.

The rearrangement links TRBV19 to TRBJ2-5, with 8 bases that match TRBD2. The CDR3 has 14 amino acids. Germline CDR1 LNHDA, CDR2 SQIVND (reference sequence). V shed 8 bases and J 2 bases; nucleotides not matched to a gene: 7. In DNA form, the CDR3 reads TGTGCCAGTGGAACCGGGAGGGGGCAAGAGACCCAGTACTTC. It encodes CASGTGRGQETQYF.

The CDR3 spells CASSLKRGYAGELFF. For the CDR3, the DNA is TGTGCCAGCAGCTTAAAGCGGGGCTACGCCGGGGAGCTGTTTTTT. The chain carries TRBV7-2 and TRBJ2-2; 7 positions match TRBD2. The J segment lost 6 bases and the V segment lost 2 bases, leaving 6 bases of the junction unmatched. The V gene's germline CDR1 is SGHTA and CDR2 FQGNSA. There are 15 residues in the CDR3. Drawing the rest from reference TRBV7-2 and TRBJ2-2, the complete variable domain is GAGVSQSPSNKVTEKGKDVELRCDPISGHTALYWYRQSLGQGLEFLIYFQGNSAPDKSGLPSDRFSAERTGGSVSTLTIQRTQQEDSAVYLCASSLKRGYAGELFFGEGSRLTVL.

The J gene is TRBJ1-4, the V gene TRBV5-1; 7 bases match TRBD1. With V trimmed by 0 bases and J by 10 bases, 12 bases remained unmatched. The CDR3 loop spans 16 amino acids. Germline CDR1 reads SGHRS; CDR2 reads YFSETQ. CDR3 sequence reads: CASSLGQGPTQRKLFF. CDR3 sequence (DNA): TGCGCCAGCAGCTTGGGACAGGGCCCTACCCAGCGAAAACTGTTTTTT.

This chain connects TRBV7-9 to TRBJ2-1; 10 bases fit TRBD2. Trimming removed 1 base from V and 5 bases from J; junction bases left unmatched: 2. Looked up from germline, CDR1 is SEHNR and CDR2 is FQNEAQ (reference sequence). This CDR3 is built from 15 residues. CDR3 sequence: CASSLEGLADNEQFF. CDR3 DNA: TGTGCCAGCAGCTTAGAAGGACTAGCGGACAATGAGCAGTTCTTC. Complete variable domain (other parts from reference TRBV7-9 and TRBJ2-1): DTGVSQNPRHKITKRGQNVTFRCDPISEHNRLYWYRQTLGQGPEFLTYFQNEAQLEKSRLLSDRFSAERPKGSFSTLEIQRTEQGDSAMYLCASSLEGLADNEQFFGPGTRLTVL.

The chain links TRBV28 to TRBJ1-5; no reliable D call. Germline assignment: CDR1 MDHEN and CDR2 SYDVKM. Trimming pared 2 bases from V and 2 bases from J, leaving 13 bases between. The CDR3 has 16 amino acids. CDR3 protein: CASSLLPWQGNQPQHF. CDR3 nucleotide sequence: TGTGCCAGCAGTTTACTGCCATGGCAGGGCAATCAGCCCCAGCATTTT.

The chain couples TRBV7-9 to TRBJ2-1, with 9 bases aligning to TRBD1. There are 17 residues in the CDR3. Looked up from germline, CDR1 is SEHNR and CDR2 is FQNEAQ (reference sequence). V shed 6 bases and J 1 base; nucleotides not matched to a gene: 10. The CDR3 spells CASSSPAGTGSYNEQFF. The CDR3 nucleotides are TGTGCCAGCAGTTCCCCGGCCGGGACAGGGTCCTACAATGAGCAGTTCTTC.

The chain joins TRBV6-2 or TRBV6-3 to TRBJ2-5; 8 positions agree with TRBD1. V lost 4 bases and J lost 5; bases outside the gene matches: 9. Germline lookup yields CDR1 MNHEY and CDR2 SVGEGT. The CDR3 totals 15 residues. Here the CDR3 reads CASSSGQGSRETQYF. Written as DNA, the CDR3 is TGTGCCAGCAGTTCCGGACAGGGCAGTCGGGAGACCCAGTACTTC.

The gene calls are TRBV6-1 and TRBJ2-7; D is undetermined. The germline V gene encodes CDR1 MNHNS and CDR2 SASEGT. The CDR3 is made up of 14 amino acids. V was cut by 3 bases and J by 0 bases, with 9 bases left in between. Written as DNA, the CDR3 is TGTGCCAGCAGTGACCAAGTCAGCTCCTACGAGCAGTACTTC. This sequence encodes CASSDQVSSYEQYF.

The table lists this clone with a few counts. The chain links TRBV23-1 to TRBJ1-5; D not resolved. TRBV23-1 counts as an open reading frame of uncertain function. This CDR3 is built from 14 residues. Trimming shortened V by 7 bases and J by 2 bases, and 12 bases separated the two germline ends. CDR3 sequence: CASTSEAGNQPQHF. The CDR3 DNA reads as TGCGCCAGCACCTCAGAGGCGGGCAATCAGCCCCAGCATTTT.

The chain links TRBV25-1 to TRBJ1-4, with 7 bases that match TRBD1. There are 15 residues in the CDR3. Germline values: CDR1 MGHDK, CDR2 SYGVNS. V lost 5 bases, J lost 8 bases, and 11 bases stayed unmatched. DNA for the CDR3: TGTGCCAGCAGTATGAGACAGGGTCTAGCCGAAAAACTGTTTTTT. Translated, it gives CASSMRQGLAEKLFF.